One sample yielded the 30 T cell receptor beta chains listed below, sequenced in a study of human T cells and chemical hapten exposure. TCRdb reanalysed the RACE reads using MiXCR and keeps one entry per CDR3 protein. Among roughly 130,000 distinct CDR3 sequences listed, about 11% were seen once. Indicated time point: patch test 3, about 24 weeks after DPC sensitization. Treatment described: therapeutic diphenylcyclopropenone sensitization with weekly scalp DPC. The sample in question was whole blood, obtained in connection with sensitization to the hapten diphenylcyclopropenone (DPC). These receptors came from a woman aged 50 to 65 with alopecia areata. Some clones in this sample may be carry-over from other donors' samples.

This clonotype was detected ten times or more. This chain connects TRBV29-1 to TRBJ1-2, with D unresolved. V dropped 3 bases and J dropped 4 bases, with 9 bases sitting between them. Germline CDR1 reads SQVTM; CDR2 reads ANQGSEA. This CDR3 comprises 12 residues. In DNA, the CDR3 is TGCAGCGTTGAGAGGGAAGTCTATGGCTACACCTTC. Translated, it gives CSVEREVYGYTF.

The chain is built from TRBV2 and TRBJ1-1; 12 nucleotides match TRBD1. CDR1 SNHLY and CDR2 FYNNEI come from the germline V gene. Trimming took 4 bases from V and 0 from J; bases not matched to a gene: 9. CDR3 length equals 18 residues. The CDR3 region is CASSVDRDRGHVNTEAFF. The CDR3 DNA follows: TGTGCCAGCAGTGTTGACCGGGACAGGGGGCATGTGAACACTGAAGCTTTCTTT.

There are many counts of this clonotype. The chain uses TRBV13 and TRBJ2-3, with D possibly TRBD2 on 5 matching bases. The V gene lost 5 bases and the J gene lost 1 base, with 16 bases spanning the gap. The CDR3 has 16 amino acids. CDR1 is PRHDT and CDR2 is FYEKMQ in the germline V gene (reference sequence). CDR3: CASSQNGKAGTDTQYF. The CDR3 region has the DNA TGTGCCAGCAGCCAGAACGGGAAGGCGGGCACAGATACGCAGTATTTT.

This clonotype was picked up one time. At one end, the junction sequence differs from germline, possibly due to a read error. V usage is TRBV12-3 or TRBV12-4 and J usage is TRBJ1-1; weak D call: TRBD1 (6 bases). This CDR3 is 13 amino acids long. The CDR3 region has the DNA TGTGCCACCAAAGAGGGGGGGAACACTGAAACTTTCTTT. Residues: CATKEGGNTETFF.

The chain is built from TRBV20-1 and TRBJ2-3; 7 nucleotides match TRBD1. CDR3 length: 15 residues. Trimming at V came to 0 bases and at J to 1 base, leaving 4 bases not matched to a gene. CDR1 is DFQATT, CDR2 SNEGSKA, per germline (reference sequence). DNA of the CDR3: TGCAGTGCTAGAGAAAACAGGGGAGGCACAGATACGCAGTATTTT. Its translation: CSARENRGGTDTQYF.

This clonotype showed up many times. The chain carries TRBV5-1 and TRBJ2-1, with D unclear. Per the germline V gene, CDR1 is SGHRS and CDR2 is YFSETQ. Trimming removed 4 bases from V and 5 bases from J, with 7 bases in between. This CDR3 has 12 residues. This CDR3 reads CASSPGHNEQFF. DNA for the CDR3: TGCGCCAGCAGCCCTGGGCACAATGAGCAGTTCTTC.

This clonotype came up a few times. The genes are TRBV10-3 and TRBJ2-3; 11 bases line up with TRBD2. Germline CDR1 and CDR2: ENHRY and SYGVKD. J was trimmed by 1 base and V by 10 bases; bases with no gene match: 13. The CDR3 loop spans 17 amino acids. CDR3 sequence reads: CATAGTSGSEGTDTQYF. The CDR3 nucleotides are TGTGCCACCGCCGGGACTAGCGGTTCGGAGGGCACAGATACGCAGTATTTT.

This clonotype occurred a few times. This chain uses TRBV20-1 with TRBJ2-5, with TRBD1 matching over 9 bases. The CDR3 covers 13 residues. V shed 5 bases and J 6 bases; nucleotides not matched to a gene: 7. CDR1 and CDR2 (germline): DFQATT, SNEGSKA (reference sequence). The CDR3 loop reads CSAPDRGGKTQYF. As DNA, the CDR3 is TGCAGTGCTCCGGACAGGGGAGGGAAGACCCAGTACTTC.

This clonotype has just a few counts. The chain has TRBV6-5 and TRBJ1-1; D is uncertain. CDR1 is MNHEY, CDR2 SVGAGI, per germline. V lost 8 bases, J lost 1 base, and 8 bases lay in between. The CDR3 totals 12 residues. The DNA of the CDR3 is TGTGCCAGCTTCCTCGGGAACACTGAAGCTTTCTTT. Translating gives CASFLGNTEAFF.

The chain employs TRBV6-6 and TRBJ1-5; 7 nucleotides align to TRBD1. V was clipped by 6 bases and J by 6 bases; unmatched bases: 14. CDR3 length equals 16 residues. CDR1 is MNHNY, CDR2 SVGAGI, per germline (reference sequence). This CDR3 reads CASRTHPEGAGQPQHF. Written as DNA, the CDR3 is TGTGCCAGCAGGACCCATCCCGAGGGGGCGGGTCAGCCCCAGCATTTT.

This rearrangement joins TRBV3-1 to TRBJ2-3, with D hard to call. Trimming shortened V by 2 bases and J by 2 bases, and 11 bases separated the two germline ends. CDR1 LGHDT and CDR2 YNNKEL come from the germline V gene (reference sequence). The CDR3 runs 15 residues. The CDR3 DNA sequence: TGTGCCAGCAGCCAATCCCCGCAGTCCACAGATACGCAGTATTTT. Residues: CASSQSPQSTDTQYF.

V usage is TRBV4-2 and J usage is TRBJ1-3; D is undetermined. Germline V gene lookup returns CDR1 LGHNA and CDR2 YNFKEQ. V lost 1 base to trimming and J lost 0 bases, with 13 bases between them. This CDR3 is built from 17 residues. The DNA for the CDR3 is TGTGCCAGCAGCCAAGTTGAGTGGGAGAGCTCTGGAAACACCATATATTTT. This encodes CASSQVEWESSGNTIYF.

The rearrangement uses TRBV4-1 and TRBJ1-4, with 8 bases matching TRBD1. The CDR3 runs 16 residues. The germline CDR1 and CDR2 sequences are MGHRA and YSYEKL. J gave up 4 bases and V 4 bases, and 8 bases lay outside the gene matches. In DNA form, the CDR3 reads TGCGCCAGCAGCCGCCTACAACAGGGGGGTAATGAAAAACTGTTTTTT. Its protein product is CASSRLQQGGNEKLFF.

This clonotype was observed a few times. The rearrangement links TRBV7-2 to TRBJ2-3; D not resolved. The germline V gene encodes CDR1 SGHTA and CDR2 FQGNSA. The CDR3 is 16 residues long. The V gene lost 5 bases and the J gene lost 2 bases, with 17 bases spanning the gap. The DNA of the CDR3 is TGTGCCAGCAGCGCCAGCAGTTTGCCCAACACAGATACGCAGTATTTT. It yields the protein CASSASSLPNTDTQYF.

This clonotype was counted only a few times. This chain uses TRBV4-1 with TRBJ2-1; 9 nucleotides align to TRBD2. CDR1 and CDR2 from the germline V gene are MGHRA and YSYEKL. The trim removed 1 base at V and 2 bases at J, leaving 6 bases unmatched. The CDR3 covers 17 residues. CDR3 in amino acids: CASSQGLRGRAYNEQFF. As DNA, the CDR3 is TGCGCCAGCAGCCAAGGGTTGCGCGGGAGGGCCTACAATGAGCAGTTCTTC.

This chain joins TRBV11-2 and TRBJ1-6, with D possibly TRBD1 on 6 matching bases. Germline CDR1 is SGHAT and CDR2 is FQNNGV. This CDR3 has 15 amino acids. The germline V and J ends were trimmed by 0 bases and 7 bases, with 10 bases remaining between them. This CDR3 is CASSLDPGANSPLHF. The CDR3 coding sequence is TGTGCCAGCAGCTTAGACCCAGGGGCCAATTCACCCCTCCACTTT. The variable domain in full, completed from reference TRBV11-2 and TRBJ1-6, reads EAGVAQSPRYKIIEKRQSVAFWCNPISGHATLYWYQQILGQGPKLLIQFQNNGVVDDSQLPKDRFSAERLKGVDSTLKIQPAKLEDSAVYLCASSLDPGANSPLHFGNGTRLTVT.

This clonotype was observed many times. The chain links TRBV2 to TRBJ2-2; 7 nucleotides agree with TRBD1. The CDR3 is 15 residues long. The junction had 7 bases not matched to a gene; V was cut back by 5 bases and J by 4 bases. Germline lookup yields CDR1 SNHLY and CDR2 FYNNEI. CDR3 nucleotide sequence: TGTGCCAGCAGTCAAGGGGGCGCGGGCACCGGGGAGCTGTTTTTT. Translation: CASSQGGAGTGELFF. Supplemented by reference TRBV2 and TRBJ2-2, the full variable domain reads EPEVTQTPSHQVTQMGQEVILRCVPISNHLYFYWYRQILGQKVEFLVSFYNNEISEKSEIFDDQFSVERPDGSNFTLKIRSTKLEDSAMYFCASSQGGAGTGELFFGEGSRLTVL.

The rearrangement links TRBV7-6 to TRBJ2-2, with 7 bases lining up with TRBD2. J lost 4 bases, V lost 7 bases, and 9 bases had no gene match. The CDR3 totals 15 residues. The germline CDR1 and CDR2 sequences are SGHVS and FNYEAQ. The CDR3 bases are TGTGCCAGCACCCTGACTAGCTCAGGCACCGGGGAGCTGTTTTTT. Residues: CASTLTSSGTGELFF.

This clonotype turned up a few times. The V call is TRBV28, the J call TRBJ2-3; 11 bases line up with TRBD2. Losses at the gene ends were 6 bases for V and 2 bases for J; bases not matched to a gene: 7. This CDR3 has 16 amino acids. Germline V gene sequence: CDR1 MDHEN, CDR2 SYDVKM. CDR3 DNA sequence: TGTGCCAGCAGCCCTGGACTAGCGGGCCCCACAGATACGCAGTATTTT. Translation gives CASSPGLAGPTDTQYF.

The table lists this clonotype with a few counts. The chain joins TRBV5-1 to TRBJ1-1, with a weak D call TRBD1 (6 bases). Germline V CDR1 and CDR2: SGHRS, YFSETQ. The CDR3 extends over 14 amino acids. The V end was cut by 4 bases, the J end by 1 base, with 11 bases between. The CDR3 sequence: CASSRGPRNTEAFF. Written as DNA, the CDR3 is TGCGCCAGCAGCCGGGGGCCCAGGAACACTGAAGCTTTCTTT.

The V gene is TRBV24-1, the J gene TRBJ2-3; possibly TRBD1 or TRBD2 for D (5 bases each). The CDR3 spans 16 residues. V shed 5 bases and J shed 1 base, with 15 bases lying between them. The germline gives CDR1 KGHDR, CDR2 SFDVKD. Here the CDR3 reads CATSASGARGTDTQYF. The CDR3 DNA sequence: TGTGCCACCAGTGCCTCCGGGGCCCGGGGCACAGATACGCAGTATTTT.

This chain joins TRBV29-1 and TRBJ2-5; 8 nucleotides match TRBD2. Germline V gene sequence: CDR1 SQVTM, CDR2 ANQGSEA. J lost 5 bases, V lost 7 bases, and 15 bases had no gene match. CDR3 size: 15 residues. The CDR3 loop reads CSAGHGRAGAETQYF. In DNA, the CDR3 is TGCAGCGCCGGCCATGGGCGAGCGGGAGCCGAGACCCAGTACTTC. The variable domain in full, with the rest retrieved from reference TRBV29-1 and TRBJ2-5, is SAVISQKPSRDICQRGTSLTIQCQVDSQVTMMFWYRQQPGQSLTLIATANQGSEATYESGFVIDKFPISRPNLTFSTLTVSNMSPEDSSIYLCSAGHGRAGAETQYFGPGTRLLVL.

This clonotype occurred a few times. The chain recombines TRBV5-1 with TRBJ2-6; D not resolved. The ends were cut back, 0 bases at V and 2 bases at J, with 6 bases in the middle. The germline gives CDR1 SGHRS, CDR2 YFSETQ. The CDR3 is made up of 15 amino acids. The CDR3 spells CASSLDWPGANVLTF. CDR3 bases: TGCGCCAGCAGCTTGGATTGGCCTGGGGCCAACGTCCTGACTTTC.

This clonotype was observed a handful of times. This chain joins TRBV6-6 and TRBJ2-5; D could derive from TRBD1 or TRBD2 (6 bases each). This CDR3 has 18 residues. Germline CDR1 is MNHNY and CDR2 is SVGAGI (reference sequence). V dropped 0 bases and J dropped 5 bases, with 22 bases sitting between them. This chain's CDR3 is CASSYSRSEGGRGETQYF. The DNA of the CDR3 is TGTGCCAGCAGTTACTCGAGATCTGAGGGGGGACGGGGGGAGACCCAGTACTTC.

This clonotype was detected only a few times. The V call is TRBV13, the J call TRBJ2-3, with TRBD2 identical over 7 bases. Unmatched junction bases numbered 5, after V lost 5 bases and J lost 6 bases. Per germline, CDR1 PRHDT and CDR2 FYEKMQ (reference sequence). The CDR3 extends over 13 amino acids. CDR3 protein: CASSGRLADTQYF. The CDR3 nucleotides read TGTGCCAGCAGCGGACGACTAGCCGATACGCAGTATTTT.

There are a few counts of this clonotype. This rearrangement joins TRBV6-5 to TRBJ1-1; D unresolved. The ends were cut back, 7 bases at V and 3 bases at J, with 6 bases in the middle. The CDR3 contains 11 residues. CDR1 is MNHEY, CDR2 SVGAGI, per germline. The CDR3 sequence is CASKMDTEAFF. The CDR3, as DNA: TGTGCCAGCAAGATGGACACTGAAGCTTTCTTT.

This clonotype appeared many times. This chain connects TRBV3-1 to TRBJ2-7; 8 positions match TRBD2. Germline V gene lookup returns CDR1 LGHDT and CDR2 YNNKEL (reference sequence). Trimming took 1 base from V and 5 from J; bases not matched to a gene: 13. The CDR3 length is 17 residues. The CDR3 sequence is CASSQAGGTRNFDEQYF. The CDR3, as DNA: TGTGCCAGCAGCCAAGCCGGCGGGACTAGGAACTTCGACGAGCAGTACTTC.

The sample holds a few counts of this clonotype. The chain uses TRBV27 and TRBJ2-6; 7 nucleotides align to TRBD2. The CDR3 is 18 residues long. Germline CDR1 and CDR2: MNHEY and SMNVEV (reference sequence). V lost 3 bases to trimming and J lost 0 bases; unmatched junction nucleotides: 8. The CDR3 coding sequence is TGTGCCAGCAGTTTCTTGGGACTATCGAGCTCTGGGGCCAACGTCCTGACTTTC. It specifies CASSFLGLSSSGANVLTF.

In its sample, this clonotype was seen a few times. CDR3 sequence: CASSQLTATTEAFF. The CDR3 DNA is TGTGCCAGCAGCCAGTTGACAGCCACCACTGAAGCTTTCTTT. The V call is TRBV3-1, the J call TRBJ1-1; D perhaps matches TRBD1 (5 bases). CDR3 length: 14 residues. V lost 3 bases to trimming and J lost 4 bases, with 12 bases between them. Germline CDR1 and CDR2: LGHDT and YNNKEL (reference sequence). The full variable domain, with the rest looked up from reference TRBV3-1 and TRBJ1-1, is DTAVSQTPKYLVTQMGNDKSIKCEQNLGHDTMYWYKQDSKKFLKIMFSYNNKELIINETVPNRFSPKSPDKAHLNLHINSLELGDSAVYFCASSQLTATTEAFFGQGTRLTVV.

The chain has TRBV5-6 and TRBJ1-4; 9 bases align to TRBD1. Per germline, CDR1 SGHDT and CDR2 YYEEEE. The CDR3 covers 14 residues. The V gene end was trimmed by 4 bases and the J gene end by 3 bases; junction bases not matched to a gene: 1. CDR3 loop: CASSRQGANEKLFF. The CDR3 DNA reads as TGTGCCAGCAGCCGACAGGGGGCTAATGAAAAACTGTTTTTT.